Listed below are T cell receptor beta chains from one sample, sequenced in a study of blood T cell repertoires in COVID-19. The data were produced by immunoSEQ multiplex PCR, yet TCRdb's version contains in-frame clones alone and is incomplete. Seen here are about 140,000 clones, about 82% observed once, and the top ten hold around 6.5%. The material sequenced was PBMCs or T cells enriched from blood (not recorded which). The receptors derive from a middle-aged woman who had recovered from COVID-19. Both conserved end residues are part of each CDR3. The D gene is left open where the match is weak. Rows give clone size only sometimes, using once, few, many, or a class for an expanded clone.

D	J	size	V	CDR3	DNA
NA	TRBJ1-2	NA	TRBV4-1	CASSQEGGSYGYTF	TGCGCCAGCAGCCAAGAAGGAGGTAGCTATGGCTACACCTTC
NA	TRBJ1-3	medium-sized	TRBV5-8	CASSLPRGNSGNTIYF	TGTGCCAGCAGCTTACCGAGGGGGAACTCTGGAAACACCATATATTTT
NA	TRBJ1-4	NA	TRBV7-8	CASSLANAGQRKRKLFF	TGTGCCAGCAGCTTAGCCAACGCGGGGCAGAGGAAACGAAAACTGTTTTTT
TRBD2	TRBJ2-7	NA	TRBV11-3	CASSLGASGMYEQYF	TGTGCCAGCAGCTTAGGTGCTAGCGGGATGTACGAGCAGTACTTC
NA	TRBJ1-6	NA	TRBV5-1	CASTPRPGSPLHF	TGCGCCAGCACCCCCCGTCCGGGTTCACCCCTCCACTTT
NA	TRBJ2-2	NA	TRBV27	CASSFSRTGELFF	TGTGCCAGCAGTTTCTCGCGTACCGGGGAGCTGTTTTTT
NA	TRBJ2-5	NA	TRBV11-2	CASSLGLAQETQYF	TGTGCCAGCAGCTTAGGACTGGCTCAAGAGACCCAGTACTTC
TRBD2	TRBJ2-1	NA	TRBV29-1	CSVEDSTSGNNEQFF	TGCAGCGTTGAAGATTCTACTAGCGGTAACAATGAGCAGTTCTTC
NA	TRBJ2-7	once	TRBV9	CASSVEFLSYEQYF	TGTGCCAGCAGCGTAGAATTCCTCTCCTACGAGCAGTACTTC
TRBD1	TRBJ1-3	NA	TRBV5-4	CASSRDSSIGNTIYF	TGTGCCAGCAGTCGGGACAGCAGCATTGGAAACACCATATATTTT
TRBD1	TRBJ2-7	NA	TRBV12-5	CASGGSGQNPYEQYF	TGTGCTAGTGGTGGATCGGGACAGAACCCTTACGAGCAGTACTTC
NA	TRBJ2-7	NA	TRBV11-2	CASSLAGESYEQYF	TGTGCCAGCAGCTTAGCGGGGGAATCCTACGAGCAGTACTTC
NA	TRBJ1-1	NA	TRBV5-6	CASSLTGLNTEAFF	TGTGCCAGCAGCTTGACAGGGTTGAACACTGAAGCTTTCTTT
TRBD1	TRBJ1-5	NA	TRBV19	CATRLTGEVSNQPQHF	TGTGCCACCCGGCTCACAGGGGAGGTTAGCAATCAGCCCCAGCATTTT
NA	TRBJ1-1	NA	TRBV2	CASSEDRNTEAFF	TGTGCCAGCAGTGAAGATCGGAACACTGAAGCTTTCTTT
TRBD1	TRBJ1-1	few	TRBV10-3	CAISAMGQEMNTEAFF	TGTGCCATCAGTGCCATGGGACAGGAGATGAACACTGAAGCTTTCTTT
TRBD1	TRBJ1-6	NA	TRBV4-1	CASSQDRTGANSPLHF	TGCGCCAGCAGCCAAGACCGGACAGGGGCTAATTCACCCCTCCACTTT
NA	TRBJ2-7	NA	TRBV6-6	CASSSFYEQYF	TGTGCCAGCAGTTCCTTCTACGAGCAGTACTTC